The T cell receptor beta chain under discussion was sequenced for a study of T cells in Graves' hyperthyroidism and ophthalmopathy. Germline assignment: CDR1 ENHRY and CDR2 SYGVKD. The V and J ends lost 6 bases and 6 bases respectively, with 12 bases between them. CDR3 length: 13 amino acids. From RNA transcripts, TCR beta CDR3 regions were amplified. HTBI primers drove first-round RT-PCR of the TCR CDR3. Using its own MiXCR run on the multiplex PCR reads, TCRdb lists one record per CDR3 protein. Among around 760,000 distinct CDR3 sequences listed, roughly a third were seen once. J is TRBJ2-4 and V is TRBV10-3; D gene ambiguous. The source of this sequence is a woman between 35 and 50 years old with Graves' hyperthyroidism. Source material: blood. The CDR3 DNA follows: TGTGCCATCAGCCCCTCGGCGCCAAACATTCAGTACTTC. This sequence encodes CAISPSAPNIQYF.